This TCR beta chain was obtained from a study of CD8 T cells in ankylosing spondylitis. Each TCR beta library was made by quantitative 5'-RACE that incorporated molecular barcodes. Each CDR3 protein gets one entry after TCRdb re-called the 5' RACE reads with MiXCR. The sample contains about 540,000 distinct CDR3 sequences, about 12% of which appear only once. This clonotype was counted a single time. What it binds is not known. Study findings and constraints: In reactive arthritis synovial fluid and blood, some motif variants had been reported before. Within ankylosing spondylitis blood, a TCR beta motif made up of eight or nine highly homologous variants appeared to be characteristic. According to the report, clones linked to the disease were significantly enriched in matched synovial fluid samples taken from ankylosing spondylitis patients. Relatively rare in peripheral blood, disease-linked clones were also CD8+.

CDR3 length equals 15 residues. V lost 5 bases to trimming and J lost 4 bases, with 18 bases between them. The germline V gene has CDR1 SSHAT and CDR2 FNYEAQ (reference sequence). The clonotype was recovered from a male donor with ankylosing spondylitis. The chain is built from TRBV7-7 and TRBJ2-7; D may be TRBD1 or TRBD2 (6 bases each). The sequenced sample was blood, either unsorted or a sorted T cell fraction (not recorded which). The CDR3 reads CASSRGVGAGYEQYF. CDR3 nucleotides: TGTGCCAGCAGCCGCGGAGTGGGGGCGGGGTACGAGCAGTACTTC.